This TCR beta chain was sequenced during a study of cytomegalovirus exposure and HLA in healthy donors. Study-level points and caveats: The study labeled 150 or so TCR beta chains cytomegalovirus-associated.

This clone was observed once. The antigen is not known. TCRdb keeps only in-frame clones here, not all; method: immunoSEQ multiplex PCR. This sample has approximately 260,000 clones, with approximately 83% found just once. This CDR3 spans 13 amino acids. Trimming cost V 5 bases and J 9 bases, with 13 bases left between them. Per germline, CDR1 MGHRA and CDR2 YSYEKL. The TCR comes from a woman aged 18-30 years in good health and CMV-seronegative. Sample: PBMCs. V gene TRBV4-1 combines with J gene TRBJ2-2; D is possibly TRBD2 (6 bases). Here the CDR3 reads CASSAGQNRELFF. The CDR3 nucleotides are TGCGCCAGCAGCGCGGGGCAGAACCGGGAGCTGTTTTTT.